This entry lists 11 T cell receptor beta chains sequenced from one sample in a study of T cell responses to AZD1222 COVID-19 vaccine. Sequencing was performed with immunoSEQ multiplex PCR; in TCRdb, only in-frame clones are kept and a portion is missing. This table has 150,000 to 200,000 clones, around 90% appearing once. Here the sequenced sample was peripheral blood, taken 28 days after the second AZD1222 dose. The receptors shown here come from an adult who received the AZD1222 COVID-19 vaccine.

The chain combines TRBV11-3 with TRBJ1-5; D gene ambiguous. Trimming pared 6 bases from V and 3 bases from J, leaving 15 bases between. This CDR3 has 15 amino acids. Germline V gene sequence: CDR1 SGHNT, CDR2 YENEEA. As DNA, the CDR3 is TGTGCCAGCAGTCGACACTCTCGACCCAATCAGCCCCAGCATTTT. Translated, it gives CASSRHSRPNQPQHF.

This rearrangement joins TRBV2 to TRBJ2-1; tentative D call: TRBD2 (6 bases). Germline loops: CDR1 SNHLY, CDR2 FYNNEI. Trimming cost V 5 bases and J 4 bases, with 15 bases left between them. The CDR3 length is 15 residues. In DNA form, the CDR3 reads TGTGCCAGCAGTCTCCGGGGGTCCTCTTACAATGAGCAGTTCTTC. It translates to CASSLRGSSYNEQFF.

J is TRBJ2-1 and V is TRBV7-3; D might be TRBD2 (6 bases). V dropped 8 bases and J dropped 2 bases, with 13 bases sitting between them. Germline V gives CDR1 SGHTA, CDR2 FQGTGA. CDR3 length: 14 residues. DNA for the CDR3: TGTGCCAGCCTAACCCGCGGGGCCTACAATGAGCAGTTCTTC. Its protein product is CASLTRGAYNEQFF.

The J gene is TRBJ2-3, the V gene TRBV7-9; no definite D call. The V and J ends lost 7 bases and 1 base respectively, with 9 bases between them. This CDR3 contains 13 residues. The germline V gene encodes CDR1 SEHNR and CDR2 FQNEAQ (reference sequence). The CDR3: CASNIRGTDTQYF. In nucleotides, the CDR3 is TGTGCCAGCAACATTAGGGGCACAGATACGCAGTATTTT.

The chain is built from TRBV2 and TRBJ1-1, with D hard to call. The V end lost 6 bases, the J end lost 6 bases, and 5 bases lay between the germline ends. This CDR3 has 10 residues. Germline CDR1 and CDR2: SNHLY and FYNNEI. The CDR3 here is CASSYAEAFF. In DNA, the CDR3 is TGTGCCAGCAGCTACGCTGAAGCTTTCTTT.

The J gene is TRBJ2-5, the V gene TRBV19; D is perhaps TRBD2 (6 bases). This CDR3 has 16 residues. Germline V gives CDR1 LNHDA, CDR2 SQIVND (reference sequence). Trimming stripped 5 bases from V and 2 bases from J, with 18 bases between. The CDR3 region has the DNA TGTGCCAGTAGTTCGGCCGGGACTTTGAGGCAAGAGACCCAGTACTTC. Amino acids: CASSSAGTLRQETQYF.

This chain uses TRBV28 with TRBJ1-2; 7 bases line up with TRBD1. Trimming removed 6 bases from V and 6 bases from J; junction bases left unmatched: 4. CDR1 and CDR2 (germline): MDHEN, SYDVKM. This CDR3 is built from 12 residues. CDR3 loop: CASSPTGDGYTF. The CDR3 coding sequence is TGTGCCAGCAGCCCCACAGGGGATGGCTACACCTTC.

CDR3 nucleotides: TGTGCCAGCAGTCAGGGGGACAGGGGGAATGAAAAACTGTTTTTT. It specifies CASSQGDRGNEKLFF. The J gene is TRBJ1-4, the V gene TRBV28, with 11 positions matching TRBD1. CDR3 size: 15 residues. J lost 5 bases, V lost 5 bases, and 4 bases had no gene match. The V gene's germline CDR1 is MDHEN and CDR2 SYDVKM.

The rearrangement uses TRBV29-1 and TRBJ2-5; tentatively, D is TRBD1 (6 bases). Deletions cut 3 bases from V and 2 bases from J, with 13 bases between. Germline loops: CDR1 SQVTM, CDR2 ANQGSEA. CDR3 length equals 14 residues. The CDR3 DNA is TGCAGCGTTGAGACAGGACAGAAACAAGAGACCCAGTACTTC. Protein product: CSVETGQKQETQYF.

This sequence joins TRBV27 and TRBJ2-4; 12 nucleotides align to TRBD2. Looked up from germline, CDR1 is MNHEY and CDR2 is SMNVEV (reference sequence). This CDR3 spans 15 amino acids. V lost 4 bases and J lost 7; bases outside the gene matches: 5. The CDR3 spells CASSYGTSGLNIQYF. The CDR3 DNA reads as TGTGCCAGCAGTTACGGGACTAGCGGGCTGAACATTCAGTACTTC.

The chain is built from TRBV19 and TRBJ2-5; TRBD2 agrees at 15 bases. Per germline, CDR1 LNHDA and CDR2 SQIVND (reference sequence). The CDR3 covers 18 residues. V trimming: 4 bases; J trimming: 5 bases; junction bases outside the gene matches: 11. CDR3 residues: CASSTGTSGRRGEETQYF. The CDR3 bases are TGTGCCAGTAGTACTGGGACTAGCGGGAGGAGGGGAGAGGAGACCCAGTACTTC.